Listed below are T cell receptor beta chains from one sample, sequenced in a study of T cell clonotyping in hematopoietic cell transplantation. Method: immunoSEQ multiplex PCR; TCRdb's copy keeps in-frame clones and lacks some. The table records some 5,100 clones, 94% of them present only once. The sequences come from PBMCs, collected 180 days after allogeneic stem cell transplant. Receptor source: a male patient in his sixties or seventies who had an allogeneic stem cell transplant from a related donor, so the T cells may come from the graft donor. Some clones in this sample may be carry-over from other donors' samples. The CDR3 runs from the conserved cysteine through the conserved F or W. Each record gives: CDR3 DNA, CDR3 protein, clone size, D gene, J gene, V gene, CDR3 length. A D gene is named only where the DNA matches it firmly. Clone size, where shown, is once, few, many, or a class for clones that have expanded.

TGTGCCTGGAGGACAGGGTACGAGCAGTACTTC CAWRTGYEQYF . TRBD1 TRBJ2-7 TRBV30 11
TGTGCCAGCATCGGGGCTGTAAACACAGATACGCAGTATTTT CASIGAVNTDTQYF few . TRBJ2-3 TRBV2 14
TGTGCCAGCAGTGAAATGGGGAATCAGCCCCAGCATTTT CASSEMGNQPQHF . . TRBJ1-5 TRBV6-1 13
TGTGCCAGCTTTTTTGATGAGGGAGGCGAGCAGTACTTC CASFFDEGGEQYF . . TRBJ2-7 TRBV25-1 13
TGTGCCACCCGGGGGTTCGAGGGATTCGAGACCCAGTACTTC CATRGFEGFETQYF few . TRBJ2-5 TRBV15 14
TGCAGCGTGAGTCAGGGTCGCAATCAGCCCCAGCATTTT CSVSQGRNQPQHF . . TRBJ1-5 TRBV29-1 13
TGCGCCAGCAGCCAAGTTCATCGGGGAGACACCGGGGAGCTGTTTTTT CASSQVHRGDTGELFF . . TRBJ2-2 TRBV4-3 16
TGTGCCAGCAGCCAGCGCAGCGGGGGCTTTCCCGGGGAGCAGTACTTC CASSQRSGGFPGEQYF once TRBD2 TRBJ2-7 TRBV4-2 16
TGTGCCAGCAGTTACACCACCGGGGAGCTGTTTTTT CASSYTTGELFF . . TRBJ2-2 TRBV6-6 12
TGCGCCAGCAGCTCCCAGACAGGGAACTATGGCTACACCTTC CASSSQTGNYGYTF . TRBD1 TRBJ1-2 TRBV5-1 14
TGTGCCAGCAGCTTTTGGACAGGCAAGAATTTGAACACTGAAGCTTTCTTT CASSFWTGKNLNTEAFF . TRBD1 TRBJ1-1 TRBV11-3 17
TGTGCCAGCGAACAGGGGTGGGATAATTCACCCCTCCACTTT CASEQGWDNSPLHF . TRBD1 TRBJ1-6 TRBV25-1 14
TGTGCCAGCAGTGACGTCCGGCAGCCTTGGACCCAGTACTTC CASSDVRQPWTQYF . . TRBJ2-5 TRBV6-1 14
TGCGCCAGCAGCGAGGGACAGGGTACAGATACGCAGTATTTT CASSEGQGTDTQYF . TRBD1 TRBJ2-3 TRBV5-1 14
TGTGCCAGCAGCGGGGGTCGGGGCTCCTACGAGCAGTACTTC CASSGGRGSYEQYF . . TRBJ2-7 TRBV9 14
TGTGCCAGCAGCTCCACAGGGGGCTATTTCCTCGAGCAGTACTTC CASSSTGGYFLEQYF . TRBD1 TRBJ2-7 TRBV11-2 15
TGTGCCTGGAGTGGGCTGGGTGGCACTGAAGCTTTCTTT CAWSGLGGTEAFF . . TRBJ1-1 TRBV30 13
TGTGCCAGTAGTCCAGAGCGGGGACAGCCGGGAGCCGGGGAGCTGTTTTTT CASSPERGQPGAGELFF . . TRBJ2-2 TRBV19 17
TGTGCCACCCAAAATCCGACAGGAGGCTCTGGGGCCAACGTCCTGACTTTC CATQNPTGGSGANVLTF once . TRBJ2-6 TRBV25-1 17
TGTGCCAGCAGCTTGGTGACAGGTTTTGGGTATGGCTACACCTTC CASSLVTGFGYGYTF . . TRBJ1-2 TRBV7-6 15
TGTGCCAGCAGCCCCAGGGGTGACACTGAAGCTTTCTTT CASSPRGDTEAFF once . TRBJ1-1 TRBV6-1 13
TGTGCCACCCTAGCGGGACCCTACAATGAGCAGTTCTTC CATLAGPYNEQFF . TRBD2 TRBJ2-1 TRBV2 13
TGCGCCAGCAGCTTGGGGGAGGGACAGCCCAATCAGCCCCAGCATTTT CASSLGEGQPNQPQHF . TRBD1 TRBJ1-5 TRBV5-1 16
TGTGCCAGCAGTTTAGTGGGGCGTAATTCACCCCTCCACTTT CASSLVGRNSPLHF . . TRBJ1-6 TRBV28 14
TGTGCCAGCTCCCGGGGGGGCCACAATCAGCCCCAGCATTTT CASSRGGHNQPQHF . . TRBJ1-5 TRBV28 14
TGTGCCAGCAGCCGGGAACCCCGACCCTTCACAGATACGCAGTATTTT CASSREPRPFTDTQYF . . TRBJ2-3 TRBV4-2 16
TGTGCCAGCAGCGTAGAGGGACAGATCCGGAATCAGCCCCAGCATTTT CASSVEGQIRNQPQHF once TRBD1 TRBJ1-5 TRBV9 16
TGTGCCAGCAGCTCGGGACAGCCTCACTATGGCTACACCTTC CASSSGQPHYGYTF once TRBD1 TRBJ1-2 TRBV5-6 14
TGTGCCAGCAGCTCCCAATATGGGGGGGCCAACGTCCTGACTTTC CASSSQYGGANVLTF . . TRBJ2-6 TRBV5-4 15
TGCGCCAGCAGCTTGGTACAGTCAGGTTATGGCTACACCTTC CASSLVQSGYGYTF . . TRBJ1-2 TRBV5-1 14
TGTGCCAGCAGTAGTAAGACTAGCGGGGGCGGGGAGCTGTTTTTT CASSSKTSGGGELFF . TRBD2 TRBJ2-2 TRBV2 15
TGCGCCAGCAGCCAAGAAGCAGAGTACGAGCAGTACTTC CASSQEAEYEQYF once . TRBJ2-7 TRBV4-1 13
TGTGCCAGCAGCCCACCAACAGGGGGCGGGTATGGCTACACCTTC CASSPPTGGGYGYTF . TRBD1 TRBJ1-2 TRBV5-6 15
TGTGCCAGCAGAGGGACAGGGACCTACGAGCAGTACTTC CASRGTGTYEQYF . TRBD1 TRBJ2-7 TRBV28 13
TGTGCCAGCAGTGGTACAGGGTATAGCAATCAGCCCCAGCATTTT CASSGTGYSNQPQHF . . TRBJ1-5 TRBV6-6 15
TGTGCCTGGAGTGTACAGGACCAAGAGACCCAGTACTTC CAWSVQDQETQYF . . TRBJ2-5 TRBV30 13
TGTGCCAGCAGCCCCTATGGGGGGTTGGCACCCCTCCACTTT CASSPYGGLAPLHF . . TRBJ1-6 TRBV5-6 14
. CAWSVGSGANVLAF . . TRBJ2-6 TRBV30 14
TGTGCCAGCACCGACAGGAGTCTCTACGAGCAGTACTTC CASTDRSLYEQYF . . TRBJ2-7 TRBV2 13
TGCGCCAGCAGCTTCGATACGAACACCGGGGAGCTGTTTTTT CASSFDTNTGELFF . . TRBJ2-2 TRBV5-1 14
TGTGCCAGCTCACCACCGGGACACGGTAGACTTGAGCAGTACTTC CASSPPGHGRLEQYF . . TRBJ2-7 TRBV18 15
TGTGCCAGCAGCGGGGCAGCCTATGGCTACACCTTC CASSGAAYGYTF . . TRBJ1-2 TRBV9 12
TGTGCCAGCAGCCCCCTGGGGGGAGGGAATGAGCAGTTCTTC CASSPLGGGNEQFF . TRBD2 TRBJ2-1 TRBV4-2 14
TGTGCCAGCACTCTACCCGGCGGGGAGCTGTTTTTT CASTLPGGELFF . . TRBJ2-2 TRBV7-9 12
TGTGCCAGCAGTGAATTTGGCGGGGACGCCTACGAGCAGTACTTC CASSEFGGDAYEQYF . . TRBJ2-7 TRBV25-1 15
TGTGCCAGCAGTTACTTTAGCGGGACGGTCTCCTACGAGCAGTACTTC CASSYFSGTVSYEQYF . TRBD2 TRBJ2-7 TRBV6-5 16
TGCGCCAGCAGCTTGGCGGGGGCTCATGGCACCATATATTTT CASSLAGAHGTIYF . . TRBJ1-3 TRBV5-1 14
TGTGCCAGCAGCTTTGAGGTTAACTATGGCTACACCTTC CASSFEVNYGYTF . . TRBJ1-2 TRBV7-9 13